This TCR beta chain was captured by sequencing in a study of OX40 agonist ivuxolimab in advanced cancers. The study, taken as a whole, reports: CD8+ T cells averaged more expanded clones than CD4+.

Generated by immunoSEQ multiplex PCR, the TCRdb table keeps only in-frame clones and is missing some. The data contain tens of thousands of clones, 87% of them seen just once; the ten biggest clones take up approximately 1.5%. The germline CDR1 and CDR2 sequences are SNHLY and FYNNEI. This CDR3 spans 12 amino acids. V lost 6 bases and J lost 12, with 14 bases in between. Only a few counts were recorded for this clone. Its matching antigen is unknown. The sample was CD4+ or CD8+ T cells sorted from blood, taken in a trial of the OX40 agonist ivuxolimab. The chain uses TRBV2 and TRBJ1-4; D remains unclear. This receptor was identified in an adult with an advanced solid tumor such as melanoma, head and neck, liver or kidney cancer. The DNA for the CDR3 is TGTGCCAGCAGCCGGACGGGTCGGGAACTGTTTTTT. Protein product: CASSRTGRELFF.